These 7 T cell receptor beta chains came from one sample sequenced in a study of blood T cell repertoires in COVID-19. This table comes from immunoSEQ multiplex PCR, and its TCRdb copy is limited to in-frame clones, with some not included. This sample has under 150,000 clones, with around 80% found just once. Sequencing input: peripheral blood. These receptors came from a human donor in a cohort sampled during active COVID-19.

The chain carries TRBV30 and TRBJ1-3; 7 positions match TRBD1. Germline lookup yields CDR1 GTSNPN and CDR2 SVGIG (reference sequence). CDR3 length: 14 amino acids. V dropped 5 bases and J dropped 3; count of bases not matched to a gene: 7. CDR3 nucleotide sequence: TGTGCCTGGGCTGCCAGGGGGTTTGGAAACACCATATATTTT. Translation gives CAWAARGFGNTIYF.

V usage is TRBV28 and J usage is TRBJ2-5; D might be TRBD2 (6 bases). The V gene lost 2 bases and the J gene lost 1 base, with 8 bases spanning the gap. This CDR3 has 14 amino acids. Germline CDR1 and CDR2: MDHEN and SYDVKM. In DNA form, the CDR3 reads TGTGCCAGCAGTTTAGGCGGGACCCAAGAGACCCAGTACTTC. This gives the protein CASSLGGTQETQYF. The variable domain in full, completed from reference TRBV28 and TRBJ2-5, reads DVKVTQSSRYLVKRTGEKVFLECVQDMDHENMFWYRQDPGLGLRLIYFSYDVKMKEKGDIPEGYSVSREKKERFSLILESASTNQTSMYLCASSLGGTQETQYFGPGTRLLVL.

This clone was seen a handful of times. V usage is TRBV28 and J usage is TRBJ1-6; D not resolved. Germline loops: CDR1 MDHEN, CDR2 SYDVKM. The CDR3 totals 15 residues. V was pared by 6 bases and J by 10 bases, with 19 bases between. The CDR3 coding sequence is TGTGCCAGCAGAGAGGGTACGGTCGCCGGATCACCCCTCCACTTT. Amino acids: CASREGTVAGSPLHF.

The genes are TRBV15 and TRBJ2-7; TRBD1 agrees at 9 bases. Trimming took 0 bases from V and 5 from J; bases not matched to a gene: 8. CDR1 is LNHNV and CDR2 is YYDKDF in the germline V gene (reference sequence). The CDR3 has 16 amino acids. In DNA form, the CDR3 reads TGTGCCACCAGCAGAGAGGGGACAGGGTTAGGGAACGAGCAGTACTTC. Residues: CATSREGTGLGNEQYF. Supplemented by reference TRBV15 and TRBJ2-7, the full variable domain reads DAMVIQNPRYQVTQFGKPVTLSCSQTLNHNVMYWYQQKSSQAPKLLFHYYDKDFNNEADTPDNFQSRRPNTSFCFLDIRSPGLGDTAMYLCATSREGTGLGNEQYFGPGTRLTVT.

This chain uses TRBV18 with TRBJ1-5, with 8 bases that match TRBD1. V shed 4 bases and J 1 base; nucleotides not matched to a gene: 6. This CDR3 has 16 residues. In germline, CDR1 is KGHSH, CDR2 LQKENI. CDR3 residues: CASSLGDRLSNQPQHF. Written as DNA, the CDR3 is TGTGCCAGCTCACTAGGGGACAGGTTGAGCAATCAGCCCCAGCATTTT. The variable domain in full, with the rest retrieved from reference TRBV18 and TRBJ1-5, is NAGVMQNPRHLVRRRGQEARLRCSPMKGHSHVYWYRQLPEEGLKFMVYLQKENIIDESGMPKERFSAEFPKEGPSILRIQQVVRGDSAAYFCASSLGDRLSNQPQHFGDGTRLSIL.

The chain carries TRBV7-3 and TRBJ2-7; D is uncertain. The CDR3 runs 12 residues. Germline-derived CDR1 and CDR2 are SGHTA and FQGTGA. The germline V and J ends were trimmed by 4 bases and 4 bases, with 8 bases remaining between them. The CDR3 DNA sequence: TGTGCCAGCAGCTCCGACACTTACGAGCAGTACTTC. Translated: CASSSDTYEQYF.

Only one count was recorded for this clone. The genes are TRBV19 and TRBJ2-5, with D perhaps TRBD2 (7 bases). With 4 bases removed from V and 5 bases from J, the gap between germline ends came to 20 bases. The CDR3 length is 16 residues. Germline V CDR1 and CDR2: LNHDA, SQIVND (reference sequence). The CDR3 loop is CASSTGWGGHLETQYF. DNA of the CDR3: TGTGCCAGTAGTACCGGATGGGGGGGGCATCTGGAGACCCAGTACTTC.